These 8 T cell receptor beta chains originate from one sample sequenced in a study of Ad26.COV2.S vaccination and SARS-CoV-2 variants (dated by TCRdb to the early 2020s). The sample's treatment or condition label, decoded: about 20 received Ad26.COV2.S at low or high dose, single or two shots; 5 received placebo; per-sample allocation not given. For vaccine and placebo recipients, repertoires were sequenced using samples collected on day 63 after the first injection. Receptors were amplified or captured by the immunoSEQ multiplex PCR assay. TCRdb carries this immuneACCESS record with in-frame sequences only. Its versions omit some clonotypes, under half of them owing to an unresolved V gene in the studies checked, with the rest unexplained. The sample data list 300,000 to 400,000 clones, and 80% to 90% of these were observed just once. The ten largest account for roughly 3.2% of the sample. The sequencing here drew on peripheral blood, taken in a trial of Ad26.COV2.S vaccine versus placebo. The source of these receptors is a person aged 18-65 years who received the Ad26.COV2.S COVID-19 vaccine or a placebo.

This clone is a singleton in its sample. The gene calls are TRBV7-8 and TRBJ2-7; D is ambiguous. Germline lookup yields CDR1 SGHVS and CDR2 FQNEAQ. The V end lost 6 bases, the J end lost 0 bases, and 12 bases lay between the germline ends. The CDR3 sequence is 14 residues long. The CDR3 nucleotides are TGTGCCAGCAGTCCGACGTACAGCTCCTACGAGCAGTACTTC. Translation gives CASSPTYSSYEQYF.

Here the CDR3 reads CATGGGVNGYTF. CDR3 nucleotides: TGTGCCACCGGGGGGGGAGTTAATGGCTACACCTTC. V and J are TRBV6-5 and TRBJ1-2; a weak D match, TRBD1 (5 bases). The CDR3 loop spans 12 amino acids. Germline lookup yields CDR1 MNHEY and CDR2 SVGAGI. V lost 10 bases and J 6 bases, leaving 15 bases between the germline ends.

The chain carries TRBV13 and TRBJ1-5; perhaps TRBD1 as D (5 bases). The ends were cut back, 0 bases at V and 5 bases at J, with 14 bases in the middle. In germline, CDR1 is PRHDT, CDR2 FYEKMQ (reference sequence). CDR3 length: 16 amino acids. CDR3 coding DNA: TGTGCCAGCAGCTTAGGGACGGGGCGAAGTGATCAGCCCCAGCATTTT. The encoded protein is CASSLGTGRSDQPQHF.

The chain recombines TRBV5-1 with TRBJ2-2, with TRBD2 matching over 8 bases. J gave up 3 bases and V 0 bases, and 1 base lay outside the gene matches. CDR1 is SGHRS and CDR2 is YFSETQ in the germline V gene. The CDR3 contains 15 residues. The CDR3: CASSLALADTGELFF. The DNA for the CDR3 is TGCGCCAGCAGCTTGGCACTAGCGGACACCGGGGAGCTGTTTTTT.

The V call is TRBV19, the J call TRBJ1-6, with TRBD1 as a possible D gene (5 bases). Looked up from germline, CDR1 is LNHDA and CDR2 is SQIVND (reference sequence). The CDR3 totals 16 residues. Trimming took off 3 bases at V and 0 bases at J, with 9 bases between the two ends. CDR3 residues: CASSIMGDSYNSPLHF. CDR3 coding DNA: TGTGCCAGTAGTATCATGGGGGACTCCTATAATTCACCCCTCCACTTT.

This clone was detected once. This CDR3 is CASSTQGGTEAFF. In DNA, the CDR3 is TGCGCCAGCAGCACACAGGGGGGAACTGAAGCTTTCTTT. The chain links TRBV5-1 to TRBJ1-1; 8 nucleotides align to TRBD1. V shed 4 bases and J 5 bases; nucleotides not matched to a gene: 4. This CDR3 comprises 13 residues. Per the germline V gene, CDR1 is SGHRS and CDR2 is YFSETQ.

The rearrangement links TRBV13 to TRBJ2-6; no clear D gene. V was shortened by 5 bases and J by 4 bases, with 9 bases between the two germline ends. The CDR3 is made up of 14 amino acids. CDR1 is PRHDT and CDR2 is FYEKMQ in the germline V gene (reference sequence). The CDR3 loop is CASSILGGANVLTF. For the CDR3, the DNA is TGTGCCAGCAGCATTCTGGGCGGGGCCAACGTCCTGACTTTC. Full variable domain (missing parts from reference TRBV13 and TRBJ2-6): AAGVIQSPRHLIKEKRETATLKCYPIPRHDTVYWYQQGPGQDPQFLISFYEKMQSDKGSIPDRFSAQQFSDYHSELNMSSLELGDSALYFCASSILGGANVLTFGAGSRLTVL.

The chain combines TRBV7-2 with TRBJ1-2, with D uncertain. V lost 5 bases and J lost 4, with 29 bases in between. The germline V gene encodes CDR1 SGHTA and CDR2 FQGNSA. The CDR3 totals 19 residues. CDR3 in amino acids: CASSTNLIYSTPLGYGYTF. As DNA, the CDR3 is TGTGCCAGCAGCACTAACTTAATATACTCGACACCCCTTGGCTATGGCTACACCTTC. Full variable domain (outside the CDR3, taken from reference TRBV7-2 and TRBJ1-2): GAGVSQSPSNKVTEKGKDVELRCDPISGHTALYWYRQSLGQGLEFLIYFQGNSAPDKSGLPSDRFSAERTGGSVSTLTIQRTQQEDSAVYLCASSTNLIYSTPLGYGYTFGSGTRLTVV.